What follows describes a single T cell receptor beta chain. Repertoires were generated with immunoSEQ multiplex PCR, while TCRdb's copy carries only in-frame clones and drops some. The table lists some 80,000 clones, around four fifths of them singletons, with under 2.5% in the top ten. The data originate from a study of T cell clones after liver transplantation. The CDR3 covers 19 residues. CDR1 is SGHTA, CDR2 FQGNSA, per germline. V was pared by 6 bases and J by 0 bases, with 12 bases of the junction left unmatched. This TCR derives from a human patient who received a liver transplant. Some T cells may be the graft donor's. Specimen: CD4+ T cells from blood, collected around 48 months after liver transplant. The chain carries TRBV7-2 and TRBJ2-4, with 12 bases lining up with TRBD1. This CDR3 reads CASRHPGQGATLAKNIQYF. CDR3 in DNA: TGTGCCAGCAGGCATCCGGGACAGGGGGCGACGCTAGCCAAAAACATTCAGTACTTC.